This TCR beta chain originates from a study of CXCR3-negative and CXCR3-positive naive CD8 T cells. The TRB libraries of cDNA were built by UMI-labeled 5' RACE. From the 5' RACE reads, TCRdb lists one entry per CDR3 protein and no DNA. The specimen's table records tens of thousands of distinct CDR3 sequences. CDR1 and CDR2 from the germline V gene are ENHRY and SYGVKD. There are 15 residues in the CDR3. With 290,000 or so cells each, the CD8+ T cell subsets were individually sorted in triplicate. Sequencing was carried out using memory CD8+ T cells from blood. J is TRBJ2-6 and V is TRBV10-3. This sequence was found in a human donor in good health. Some clones in this sample may be carry-over from other donors' samples. CDR3 residues: CAISEDNSGANVLTF.